This TCR beta chain was profiled in a study of identical twins (dated by TCRdb to the mid-2010s). Context from the whole study: TCR alpha and beta repertoires from monozygotic twins, unrelated adults of various ages and cord blood were deep-sequenced to test whether fetal clonotypes persist. To rule out contamination, replicate twin experiments were performed at different times with different library preparation protocols. Broader findings and caveats from the paper: Excess twin sharing in beta out-of-frame sequences was weaker because fewer shared sequences lowered the signal-to-noise ratio. Out-of-frame TCR alpha sharing in monozygotic twins was systematically underestimated by recombination models, whereas sharing between unrelated individuals was in agreement with the recombination models. Compared with coincidental sharing between unrelated individuals, out-of-frame TCR alpha sequences shared between twins had an excess of sequences with low generation probability. Zero-insertion analyses could be partly confounded by invariant T cells such as MAIT and iNKT, although diverse VJ usage argued against such confounding for most clonotypes. Abundant cord blood beta clonotypes carried fewer insertions; young adult naive repertoires showed a weaker similar trend, while memory repertoires showed none. Conclusions relied on cross-sectional statistical analysis, since the same donors could not be followed over many years.

All donors were healthy Caucasians. Three pairs of female monozygotic twins, all aged about 18 to 30 years, were included in the twin cohort. CD4+ and CD8+ T cell populations were isolated with positive isolation kits from Invitrogen. This clonotype was found many times. The specificity of this receptor is unknown. Base qualities are missing; no much larger clone stands one base away. Receptor libraries were prepared by 5' RACE. Instrument on record: Illumina HiSeq 2000. Template switching introduced a universal primer binding site; the final cDNA contained a unique molecular identifier, enabling accurate counting of TCR cDNA molecules. First-strand cDNA for TCR alpha and beta chains was synthesized from specific primers in the conserved constant-segment region. To control for contamination, each cDNA library was double barcoded with a SMART-Mk sample barcode plus Illumina barcodes. TruSeq adapter sequences, together with Illumina sample barcodes, were added in two successive PCR steps. The TCR alpha and beta cDNA libraries were sequenced on the Illumina HiSeq platform using custom primers. As for how the authors treated the data: Unique molecular identifiers were extracted from raw reads with MiGEC, and CDR3 positions were determined with MiXCR. Recombination models were inferred per individual with the repgenHMM and IGoR tools using an EM algorithm. Shared clonotype analysis was performed with the tcR package in R, normalizing sharing by the product of cloneset sizes. Out-of-frame nonproductive sequences were analyzed to study raw recombination free of thymic and clonal selection effects. TCRdb passed the public sequencing reads through fastp at Q25 and MiXCR, retaining productive beta sequences. Rows are unified per CDR3 protein, each entry keeping the most common DNA and genes. The V and J calls were not made by the authors but by TCRdb's processing. The table for this sample lists approximately 300,000 distinct CDR3 sequences; 8.5% to 9.5% of them were counted only once. The ten largest clones represent approximately 6.6% of the sample.

These sequences were also reported in another study, on yellow fever vaccine responses in identical twins. From that second study: According to the authors, in identical twins the way T cells responded to vaccination appeared partly convergent and partly personalized. In identical twins, the study followed T cell clones that responded to the vaccine with precision.

The sequence was collected from a woman under 30 in good health. Sequencing was carried out using CD8+ T cells sorted from blood.

The DNA sequence reads TGCGCCAGCAGAACCCCAGGGACCGAGCAGTACTTC. Its protein product is CASRTPGTEQYF. The V and J genes are TRBV5-1 and TRBJ2-7; the D gene assignment is perhaps TRBD1 or TRBD2, with each matching 5 bases. Per the germline V gene, SGHRS is the CDR1 and YFSETQ is the CDR2. Spanning cysteine to phenylalanine, the CDR3 consists of 12 amino acids. Kept here is only the CDR3 DNA, which spans 36 bases and is read in frame from base 1. Trimming costs V 5 bases and J 6 bases, and their ends lie 12 bases apart.